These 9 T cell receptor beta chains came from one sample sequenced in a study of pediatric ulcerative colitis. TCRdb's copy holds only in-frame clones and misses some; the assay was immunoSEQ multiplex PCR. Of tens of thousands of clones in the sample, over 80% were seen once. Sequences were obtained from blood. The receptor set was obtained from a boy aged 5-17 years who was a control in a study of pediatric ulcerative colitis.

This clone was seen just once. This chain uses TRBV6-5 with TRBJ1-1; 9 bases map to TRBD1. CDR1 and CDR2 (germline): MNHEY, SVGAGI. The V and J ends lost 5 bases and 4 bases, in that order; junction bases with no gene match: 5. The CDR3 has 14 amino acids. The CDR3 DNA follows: TGTGCCAGCAGTGGGACAGGGTGGGTCACTGAAGCTTTCTTT. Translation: CASSGTGWVTEAFF.

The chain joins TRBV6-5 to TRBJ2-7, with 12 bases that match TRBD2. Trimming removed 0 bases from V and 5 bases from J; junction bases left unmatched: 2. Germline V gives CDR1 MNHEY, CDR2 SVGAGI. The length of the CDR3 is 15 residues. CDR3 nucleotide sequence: TGTGCCAGCAGTTACTCAGGACTAGCGGGACACGAGCAGTACTTC. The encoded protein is CASSYSGLAGHEQYF.

The CDR3: CASRQGANVGELFF. The CDR3 coding sequence is TGTGCCAGCAGGCAGGGGGCGAATGTCGGGGAGCTGTTTTTT. The chain links TRBV13 to TRBJ2-2; 8 bases are a match to TRBD1. Germline V CDR1 and CDR2: PRHDT, FYEKMQ (reference sequence). This CDR3 spans 14 amino acids. V dropped 6 bases and J dropped 7; count of bases not matched to a gene: 7.

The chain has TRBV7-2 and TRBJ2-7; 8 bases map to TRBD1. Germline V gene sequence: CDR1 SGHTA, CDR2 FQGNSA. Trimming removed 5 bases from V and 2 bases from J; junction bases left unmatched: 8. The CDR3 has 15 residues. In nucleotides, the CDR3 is TGTGCCAGCAGCGAGACACGGACAGGGACCTACGAGCAGTACTTC. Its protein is CASSETRTGTYEQYF.

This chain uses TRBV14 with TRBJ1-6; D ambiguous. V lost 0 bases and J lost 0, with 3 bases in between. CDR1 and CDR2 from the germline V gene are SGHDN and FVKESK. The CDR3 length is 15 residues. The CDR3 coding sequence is TGTGCCAGCAGCCAAGACAGCTCCTATAATTCACCCCTCCACTTT. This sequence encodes CASSQDSSYNSPLHF.

The CDR3 loop reads CASSPGGLVYEQYF. Written as DNA, the CDR3 is TGTGCCAGCAGCCCAGGGGGACTAGTCTACGAGCAGTACTTC. This chain connects TRBV11-2 to TRBJ2-7; TRBD2 is a possible D gene (8 bases). The V gene's germline CDR1 is SGHAT and CDR2 FQNNGV. The CDR3 totals 14 residues. V gave up 5 bases and J gave up 3 bases, with 14 bases separating them.

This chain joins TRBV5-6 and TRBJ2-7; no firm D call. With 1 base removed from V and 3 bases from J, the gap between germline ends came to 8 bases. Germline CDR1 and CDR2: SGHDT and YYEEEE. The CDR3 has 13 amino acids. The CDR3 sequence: CASSLRRYYEQYF. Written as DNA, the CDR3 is TGTGCCAGCAGCTTGCGGCGTTACTACGAGCAGTACTTC.

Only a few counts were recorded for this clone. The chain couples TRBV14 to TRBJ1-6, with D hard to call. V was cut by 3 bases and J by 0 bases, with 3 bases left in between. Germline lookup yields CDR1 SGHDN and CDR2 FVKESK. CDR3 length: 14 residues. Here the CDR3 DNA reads TGTGCCAGCAGCCAGAGCTCCTATAATTCACCCCTCCACTTT. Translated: CASSQSSYNSPLHF.

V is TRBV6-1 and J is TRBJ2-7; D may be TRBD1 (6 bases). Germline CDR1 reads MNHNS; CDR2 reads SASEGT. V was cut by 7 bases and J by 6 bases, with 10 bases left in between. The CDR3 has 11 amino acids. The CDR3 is CASTQGLEQYF. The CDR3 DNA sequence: TGTGCCAGCACACAGGGTCTCGAGCAGTACTTC.